Sequencing of this T cell receptor beta chain was carried out in a study of long-term antiretroviral therapy in people with HIV. The germline V gene has CDR1 MDHEN and CDR2 SYDVKM. V shed 6 bases, J shed 9 bases, and the junction held 9 bases outside the gene matches. The length of the CDR3 is 14 residues. It was version v3.0 of the immunoSEQ assay that was run at survey level. Libraries were prepared by immunoSEQ multiplex PCR; TCRdb keeps only in-frame clonotypes and omits some of them. The sample lists 20,000 to 25,000 clones; around 80% were seen once. This clone was observed a few times. The J gene is TRBJ1-1, the V gene TRBV28; TRBD1 matches at 11 bases. The sequencing used unsorted PBMCs, collected 1.9 years after starting antiretroviral therapy. This sequence was found in a woman in her forties or fifties with HIV. The CDR3 here is CASSRGQGARQAFF. Written as DNA, the CDR3 is TGTGCCAGCAGCCGCGGACAGGGGGCTCGTCAAGCTTTCTTT.